The clone carrying this T cell receptor (beta chain) turned up a few times. The data were taken from a study of technical replicates of blood from a handful of donors. Generated by immunoSEQ multiplex PCR, the TCRdb table keeps only in-frame clones and is missing some. The table shows about 62,000 clones, with more than 70% occurring only once. V dropped 3 bases and J dropped 3 bases, with 10 bases sitting between them. Germline CDR1 is MNHEY and CDR2 is SVGAGI. This CDR3 is 14 amino acids long. The sample consisted of PBMCs. The rearrangement links TRBV6-5 to TRBJ2-3, with D uncertain. This clonotype was sampled from a human donor in good health. Some clones in this sample may be carry-over from other donors' samples. CDR3 coding DNA: TGTGCCAGCAGTTATCGGCTAGAAACAGATACGCAGTATTTT. Protein product: CASSYRLETDTQYF.